Presented here are 5 T cell receptor beta chains from one specimen sequenced in a study of T cell repertoires in aging, cancer and after chemotherapy. TRB rearrangements spanning V, D and J were amplified using mixed TRB-A/B primers. Each CDR3 protein gets one entry after TCRdb re-called the multiplex PCR reads with MiXCR. Among hundreds of distinct CDR3 sequences listed, approximately 32% were seen once. The template was genomic DNA from peripheral blood, not RNA. The sequencing sample was made of blood. The source of these receptors is a human donor with a blood cancer.

This clonotype is deemed large. This chain uses TRBV5-1 with TRBJ1-5; TRBD1 might be the D (6 bases). Trimming removed 1 base at V and 5 bases at J, with 13 bases between. This CDR3 is built from 15 residues. Germline CDR1 SGHRS, CDR2 YFSETQ. Here the CDR3 reads CASSLYTGLYQPQHF. CDR3 nucleotide sequence: TGCGCCAGCAGCTTGTATACAGGGCTGTATCAGCCCCAGCATTTT.

By sample fraction, this clonotype is large. V and J are TRBV6-1 and TRBJ2-2; 7 bases agree with TRBD2. This CDR3 region has 15 residues. In germline, CDR1 is MNHNS, CDR2 SASEGT. V shed 4 bases and J 6 bases; nucleotides not matched to a gene: 8. CDR3 residues: CASSVNRAGAGELFF. In DNA form, the CDR3 reads TGTGCCAGCAGTGTTAATAGGGCGGGGGCCGGGGAGCTGTTTTTT.

This clonotype was found once. The chain joins TRBV30 to TRBJ1-4, with 8 bases matching TRBD1. Germline lookup yields CDR1 GTSNPN and CDR2 SVGIG (reference sequence). After removal of 1 base from V and 3 bases from J, the junction contained 7 bases not matched to a gene. This CDR3 is built from 16 residues. The CDR3 nucleotides are TGTGCCTGGAGTGGAGGACAGGGATTAGCTAATGAAAAACTGTTTTTT. This encodes CAWSGGQGLANEKLFF.

This clonotype is large by share. The rearrangement joins TRBV7-9 to TRBJ2-2, with TRBD1 matching over 7 bases. Trimming cost V 5 bases and J 1 base; bases outside gene matches: 1. CDR3 length equals 14 residues. Germline loops: CDR1 SEHNR, CDR2 FQNEAQ (reference sequence). The CDR3 DNA reads TGTGCCAGCAGCCGACAGGGGAACACCGGGGAGCTGTTTTTT. This encodes CASSRQGNTGELFF.

This clonotype is labeled as medium-sized. For the CDR3, the DNA is TGCGCCAGCAGCTTGCAGCGGGGATCCTACGAGCAGTACTTC. Its protein is CASSLQRGSYEQYF. J is TRBJ2-7 and V is TRBV5-1, with TRBD2 matching 7 bases. CDR1 and CDR2 (germline): SGHRS, YFSETQ. The ends lost 1 base at V and 1 base at J; junction bases unmatched: 2. The CDR3 extends over 14 amino acids.